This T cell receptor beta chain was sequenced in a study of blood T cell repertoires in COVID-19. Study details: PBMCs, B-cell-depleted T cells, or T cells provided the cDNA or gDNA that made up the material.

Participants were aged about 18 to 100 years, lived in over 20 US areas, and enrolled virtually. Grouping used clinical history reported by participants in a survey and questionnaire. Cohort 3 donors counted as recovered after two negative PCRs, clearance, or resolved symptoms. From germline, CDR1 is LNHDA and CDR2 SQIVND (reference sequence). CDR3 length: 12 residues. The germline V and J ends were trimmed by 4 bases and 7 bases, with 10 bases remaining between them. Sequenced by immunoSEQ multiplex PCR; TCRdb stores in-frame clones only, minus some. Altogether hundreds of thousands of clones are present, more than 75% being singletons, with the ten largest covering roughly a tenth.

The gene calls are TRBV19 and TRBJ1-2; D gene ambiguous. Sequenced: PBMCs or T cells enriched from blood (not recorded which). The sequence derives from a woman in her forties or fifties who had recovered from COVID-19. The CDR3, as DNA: TGTGCCAGTAGTAAAGCAGGAGGTGGCTACACCTTC. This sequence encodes CASSKAGGGYTF. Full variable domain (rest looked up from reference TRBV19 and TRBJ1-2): DGGITQSPKYLFRKEGQNVTLSCEQNLNHDAMYWYRQDPGQGLRLIYYSQIVNDFQKGDIAEGYSVSREKKESFPLTVTSAQKNPTAFYLCASSKAGGGYTFGSGTRLTVV.